This T cell receptor (beta chain) was obtained from a study of chemoradiotherapy in HPV16-positive cancers. Study-level results: The functional HPV-specific definition rests on just a couple of HPV16-positive patients. Candidate HPV-specific clones and E7-related TCR motifs grew in tumor during treatment.

The CDR3 covers 15 residues. The V end was cut by 0 bases, the J end by 5 bases, with 13 bases between. The germline CDR1 and CDR2 sequences are LGHNA and YSLEER. Sequenced by immunoSEQ multiplex PCR; TCRdb stores in-frame clones only, minus some. Of about 12,000 clones listed, around 62% are singletons. Concerning this clone itself: Its target is not known.

The receptor comes from a human donor with HPV-associated anogenital cancer. The genes are TRBV4-3 and TRBJ2-5; D is unresolved. The material was obtained from a patient who underwent chemoradiotherapy. The CDR3 nucleotides read TGCGCCAGCAGCCAAGATCGGCTGGGCCCGGAGACCCAGTACTTC. It encodes CASSQDRLGPETQYF.